This T cell receptor (beta chain) came from a study of OX40 agonist ivuxolimab in advanced cancers. The study in broad terms: Ivuxolimab, which targeted the costimulatory receptor OX40 (CD134), was an agonistic, fully human IgG2 monoclonal antibody. Partial responses occurred in three dose-escalation patients: two with cutaneous melanoma and one with hepatocellular carcinoma. In the dose-escalation cohort, roughly 82% of patients were male, and the mean age was 60 years with a range of roughly 23 to 90. Intravenous ivuxolimab was administered to patients every 2 weeks at six dose levels: 0.01, 0.1, 0.3, 1.5, 3 and 10 mg/kg. Of the 50 to 55 patients in dose escalation, 19 had hepatocellular carcinoma, roughly 15 had melanoma, 9 had renal cell carcinoma and 9 had head and neck cancer. Prior anti-PD-1, anti-PD-L1 or anti-CTLA-4 therapy was permitted, and checkpoint inhibitors had been received by roughly 40% of dose-escalation patients. The purpose of peripheral TCRbeta sequencing was to test whether ivuxolimab changed TCR sequence diversity and led to clonal T-cell expansion. The paper reports the monotherapy dose-escalation portion (N of about 52 patients) of the phase I ivuxolimab trial. Overall study results and their limits: Low levels of normalized T-cell clonal expansion were also seen in some nonresponding patients. Partial responders in the 0.1-3.0 mg/kg groups had among the lowest normalized peripheral clonal expansion, especially among CD8+ T cells. After ivuxolimab, CD8+ T cells had more expanded clones than CD4+ T cells on average. The antigen specificity of the clonally expanded peripheral T cells was not determined. At doses of 0.1 to 3.0 mg/kg, clonal expansion of both CD4+ and CD8+ blood T cells was observed from baseline to week 6.

Note on this clone: What antigen it recognizes has not been identified. There are no base qualities to consult, and no much larger clone falls within one base.

The trial excluded patients who had a history of autoimmune disease or were on systemic immunosuppression. In every dose cohort, peripheral blood was drawn for TCR sequencing at baseline, cycle 4 day 1, and cycle 7 day 1. The samples were drawn from a first-in-human, open-label, multicenter phase I dose-escalation trial of ivuxolimab. Adults with locally advanced or metastatic head and neck squamous cell, hepatocellular, melanoma or renal cell carcinoma were enrolled in the trial. Before TCR sequencing, CD4+ and CD8+ T cells were separately sorted from peripheral blood. CDR1 and CDR2 are drawn from the germline V gene: MNHNS, SASEGT. V and J are truncated by 7 bases and 2 bases respectively, leaving an intervening sequence of 14 bases. CDR3 length: 14 amino acids, cysteine to phenylalanine. Only the CDR3 portion is preserved as DNA: 42 bases, with reading frame beginning at the first base. Genomic DNA was extracted from sorted cells for sequencing of the TCRbeta CDR3 region. The immunoSEQ Assay was used for sequencing of TCRbeta CDR3 regions. The clones in this table, taken by TCRdb from immuneACCESS, are in-frame only. Not every clone is retained; where verified, under half of the shortfall comes from an unresolved V gene, and the cause of the rest is unknown. This sample has approximately 82,000 clones in its table, and about 83% of those were observed once. The top ten clonotypes cover 20% to 25% of the sample.

The receptor chain draws on TRBV6-1 and TRBJ2-5; a tentative D match to TRBD1 spans 6 bases. This clonotype was obtained from an adult with an advanced solid tumor such as melanoma, head and neck, liver or kidney cancer. The source was CD4+ or CD8+ T cells sorted from blood, collected in a trial of the OX40 agonist ivuxolimab. The DNA is as follows: TGTGCCAGCACCTCCGGGACATATCAAGAGACCCAGTACTTC. Its protein is CASTSGTYQETQYF.